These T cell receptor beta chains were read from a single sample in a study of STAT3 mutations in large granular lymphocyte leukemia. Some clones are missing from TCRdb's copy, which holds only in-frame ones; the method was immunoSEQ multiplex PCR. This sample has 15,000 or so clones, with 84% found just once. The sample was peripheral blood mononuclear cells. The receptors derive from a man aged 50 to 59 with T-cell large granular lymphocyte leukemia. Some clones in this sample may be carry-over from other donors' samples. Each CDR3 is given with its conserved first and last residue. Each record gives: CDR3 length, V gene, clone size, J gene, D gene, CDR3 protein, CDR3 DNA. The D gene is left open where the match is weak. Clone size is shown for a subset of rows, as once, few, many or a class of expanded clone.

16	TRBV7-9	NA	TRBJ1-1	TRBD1	CASSLGSTGRYTEAFF	TGTGCCAGCAGCTTAGGCTCGACAGGGCGGTACACTGAAGCTTTCTTT
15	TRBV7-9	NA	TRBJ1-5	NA	CASSLGQALNQPQHF	TGTGCCAGCAGCTTAGGCCAGGCCCTAAATCAGCCCCAGCATTTT
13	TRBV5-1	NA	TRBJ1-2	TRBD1	CASSTGQGYGYTF	TGCGCCAGCAGCACTGGACAGGGCTATGGCTACACCTTC
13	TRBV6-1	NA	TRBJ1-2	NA	CASSETPASGYTF	TGTGCCAGCAGTGAAACGCCGGCGAGTGGCTACACCTTC
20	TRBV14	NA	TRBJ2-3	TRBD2	CASSQLTWPFSGRAEDTQYF	TGTGCCAGCAGCCAACTTACTTGGCCCTTTAGCGGGAGGGCCGAAGATACGCAGTATTTT
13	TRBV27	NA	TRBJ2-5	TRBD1	CASSPGTAETQYF	TGTGCCAGCAGTCCCGGGACAGCAGAGACCCAGTACTTC
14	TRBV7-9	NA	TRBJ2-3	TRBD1	CASQNRGGTDTQYF	TGTGCCAGCCAGAACAGGGGAGGCACAGATACGCAGTATTTT
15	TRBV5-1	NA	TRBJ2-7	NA	CASSLWWGANSEQYF	TGCGCCAGCAGCTTATGGTGGGGGGCGAATTCCGAGCAGTACTTC
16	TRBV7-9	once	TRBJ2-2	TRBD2	CASSPGLAGVAGELFF	TGTGCCAGCAGCCCGGGACTAGCGGGAGTCGCCGGGGAGCTGTTTTTT
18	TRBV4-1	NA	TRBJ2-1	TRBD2	CASSQGASGAAYYNEQFF	TGCGCCAGCAGCCAAGGGGCTAGCGGGGCCGCCTACTACAATGAGCAGTTCTTC
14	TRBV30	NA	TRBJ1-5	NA	CAWSRRWGLKPQHF	TGTGCCTGGAGCCGTAGGTGGGGTTTGAAGCCCCAGCATTTT
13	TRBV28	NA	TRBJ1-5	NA	CASNHLSNQPQHF	TGTGCCAGCAACCATCTTTCCAATCAGCCCCAGCATTTT
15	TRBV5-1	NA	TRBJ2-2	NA	CASSRGDENTGELFF	TGCGCCAGCAGCCGAGGGGATGAGAACACCGGGGAGCTGTTTTTT
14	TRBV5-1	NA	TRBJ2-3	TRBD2	CASKEGGATDTQYF	TGCGCCAGCAAGGAGGGAGGGGCTACAGATACGCAGTATTTT
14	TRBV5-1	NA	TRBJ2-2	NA	CASSFITGTGELFF	TGCGCCAGCAGCTTCATAACGGGCACCGGGGAGCTGTTTTTT
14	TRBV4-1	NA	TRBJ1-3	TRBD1	CASSPRGSGNTIYF	TGCGCCAGCAGCCCCAGGGGGTCAGGAAACACCATATATTTT